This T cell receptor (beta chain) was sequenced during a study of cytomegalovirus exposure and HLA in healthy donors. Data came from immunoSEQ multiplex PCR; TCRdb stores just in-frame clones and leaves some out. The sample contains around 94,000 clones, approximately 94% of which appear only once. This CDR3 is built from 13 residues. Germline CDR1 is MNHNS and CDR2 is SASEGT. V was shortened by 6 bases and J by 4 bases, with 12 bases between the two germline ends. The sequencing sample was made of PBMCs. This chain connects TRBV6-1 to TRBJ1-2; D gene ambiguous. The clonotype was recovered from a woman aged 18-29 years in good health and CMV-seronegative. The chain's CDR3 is CASRVGGSYGYTF. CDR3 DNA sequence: TGTGCCAGCAGAGTCGGAGGCAGCTATGGCTACACCTTC.